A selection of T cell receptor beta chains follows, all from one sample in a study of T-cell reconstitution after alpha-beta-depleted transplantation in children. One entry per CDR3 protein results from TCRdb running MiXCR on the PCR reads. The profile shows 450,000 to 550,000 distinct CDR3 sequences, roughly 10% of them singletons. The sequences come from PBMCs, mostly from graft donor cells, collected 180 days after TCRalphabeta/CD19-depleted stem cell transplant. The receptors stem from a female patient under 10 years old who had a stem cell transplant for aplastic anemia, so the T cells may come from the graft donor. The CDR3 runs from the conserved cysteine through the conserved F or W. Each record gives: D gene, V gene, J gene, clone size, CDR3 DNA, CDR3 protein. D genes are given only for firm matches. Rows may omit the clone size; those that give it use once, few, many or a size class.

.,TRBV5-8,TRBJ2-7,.,TGTGCCAGCAGCTCCCGAAGGATGACCTACGAGCAGTACTTC,CASSSRRMTYEQYF
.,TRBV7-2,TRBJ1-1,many,TGTGCCAGCAGCCCCCTCCAGGGTAACACTGAAGCTTTCTTT,CASSPLQGNTEAFF
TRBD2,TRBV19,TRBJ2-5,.,TGTGCCAGTAGCCTCGGGGCTAGCGGGAGGGCCGGCAAAGAGACCCAGTACTTC,CASSLGASGRAGKETQYF
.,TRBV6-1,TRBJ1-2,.,TGTGCCAGCAGGACTCCCGGGACAAGCGGTCGTGGCTACACCTTC,CASRTPGTSGRGYTF
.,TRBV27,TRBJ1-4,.,TGTGCCAGCCTACCCCGAGGGATGCCTAATGAAAAACTGTTTTTT,CASLPRGMPNEKLFF
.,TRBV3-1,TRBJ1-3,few,TGTGCCAGCAGCCAAATCAGCTCTGGAAACACCATATATTTT,CASSQISSGNTIYF
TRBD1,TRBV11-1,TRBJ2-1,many,TGTGCCAGCAGCCAGCCCCCGGGACAGGGTAGGGGCCAGCCAGGTGAGCAGTTCTTC,CASSQPPGQGRGQPGEQFF
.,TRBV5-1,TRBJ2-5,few,TGCGCCAGCAGCGGGACCCCTCGAGAGACCCAGTACTTC,CASSGTPRETQYF
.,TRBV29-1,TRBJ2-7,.,TGCAGCGTTGAAGATCGATCGGGGGGAAAGGGGGACGAGCAGTACTTC,CSVEDRSGGKGDEQYF
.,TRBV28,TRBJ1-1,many,TGTGCCAGCTACAGACGCCAGAAGTACACTGAAGCTTTCTTT,CASYRRQKYTEAFF
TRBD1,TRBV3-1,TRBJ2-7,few,TGTGCCAGCAGCCACCTTGGGACAGCGAGACCCTACGAGCAGTACTTC,CASSHLGTARPYEQYF
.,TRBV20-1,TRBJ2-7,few,TGCAGTGCTAGTGGGCACGAGACCTACGAGCAGTACTTC,CSASGHETYEQYF
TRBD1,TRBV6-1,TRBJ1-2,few,TGTGCCAGCAGTACGGGACAGCCGAACTATGGCTACACCTTC,CASSTGQPNYGYTF
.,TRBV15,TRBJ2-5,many,TGTGCCACCAGCAGAGATTCCGTGACCCAGTACTTC,CATSRDSVTQYF
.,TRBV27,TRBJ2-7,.,TGTGCCAGCAGTTTAGTGGGGCCCTCCTACGAGCAGTACTTC,CASSLVGPSYEQYF
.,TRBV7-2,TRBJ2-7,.,TGTGCCAGCAGCTTAGAAGGGCGGAACGCCTACGAGCAGTACTTC,CASSLEGRNAYEQYF
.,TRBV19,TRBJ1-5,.,TGTGCCAGTAGTATTCAGGTTAATCAGCCCCAGCATTTT,CASSIQVNQPQHF
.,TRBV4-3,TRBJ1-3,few,TGCGCCAGCAGCCGAACAGGCCCCCTCGGAAACACCATATATTTT,CASSRTGPLGNTIYF
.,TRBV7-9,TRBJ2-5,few,TGTGCCAGCAGCTTAGTTAAGTGGGAGACCCAGTACTTC,CASSLVKWETQYF
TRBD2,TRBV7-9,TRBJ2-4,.,TGTGCCAGCAGCTCCCGGACTAGCGGGAGAGAGTTCCTAGCCAAAAACATTCAGTACTTC,CASSSRTSGREFLAKNIQYF
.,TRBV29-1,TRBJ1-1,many,TGCAGCGTTGAAGATACACATAGCCCTGAAGCTTTCTTT,CSVEDTHSPEAFF
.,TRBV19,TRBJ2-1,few,TGTGCCAGTAGTATATACCGGTCGAGAGGGCACAATGAGCAGTTCTTC,CASSIYRSRGHNEQFF
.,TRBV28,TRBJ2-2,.,TGTGCCAGCAGTTTGGTCGGGGTCTCGGGAACCGGGGAGCTGTTTTTT,CASSLVGVSGTGELFF
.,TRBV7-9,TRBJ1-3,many,TGTGCCAGCAGCTTACAGGGTACTGGAAACACCATATATTTT,CASSLQGTGNTIYF
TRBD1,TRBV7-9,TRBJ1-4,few,TGTGCCAGCAGCCCCGGACAGGGGTTTGAAAAACTGTTTTTT,CASSPGQGFEKLFF
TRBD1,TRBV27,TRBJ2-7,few,TGTGCCAGGACAGGGGGGCGCCCCTACGAGCAGTACTTC,CARTGGRPYEQYF
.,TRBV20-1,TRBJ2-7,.,TGCAGTGCTAGAGACCCATGGATAAGCTACTCCTACGAGCAGTACTTC,CSARDPWISYSYEQYF
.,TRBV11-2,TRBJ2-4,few,TGTGCCAGCAGCATAGGGAAGGGCGTTCTATCCCACAAAAACATTCAGTACTTC,CASSIGKGVLSHKNIQYF
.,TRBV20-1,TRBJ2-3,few,TGCAGTGCTAGAGATCTTGTCAAAATAGCAGATACGCAGTATTTT,CSARDLVKIADTQYF
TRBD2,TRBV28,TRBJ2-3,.,TGTGCCAGCAGTCCACCGACTAGCGGGCACACAGATACGCAGTATTTT,CASSPPTSGHTDTQYF
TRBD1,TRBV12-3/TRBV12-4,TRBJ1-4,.,TGTGCCAGCAGTGCGCCGGGACAGGGGAATGAAAAACTGTTTTTT,CASSAPGQGNEKLFF
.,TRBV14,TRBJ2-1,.,TGTGCCAGCAGCCAAGTCGGGGGATCATACAATGAGCAGTTCTTC,CASSQVGGSYNEQFF
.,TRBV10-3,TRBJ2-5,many,TGTGCCATCAGTGAAGGTGGACCCCACCAAGAGACCCAGTACTTC,CAISEGGPHQETQYF
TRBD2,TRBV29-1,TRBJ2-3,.,TGCAGCGTTGCTGGACTAGCCGGCACAGATACGCAGTATTTT,CSVAGLAGTDTQYF
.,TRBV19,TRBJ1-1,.,TGTGCCAGTATTGATGTTGAAGCTTTCTTT,CASIDVEAFF
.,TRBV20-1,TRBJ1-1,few,TGCAGTGCTAGACCTGCACAGGGGAACACTGAAGCTTTCTTT,CSARPAQGNTEAFF
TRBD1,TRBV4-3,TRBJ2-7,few,TGCGCCAGCAGCCAAGGTCCTTCCGGGACAGGGGTCTCCTACGAGCAGTACTTC,CASSQGPSGTGVSYEQYF
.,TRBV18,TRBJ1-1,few,TGTGCCAGCTCACCGGCCAACACTGAAGCTTTCTTT,CASSPANTEAFF
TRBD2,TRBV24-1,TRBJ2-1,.,TGTGCCACCAGTGATTCTAGCGGGAGAGTGTACAATGAGCAGTTCTTC,CATSDSSGRVYNEQFF
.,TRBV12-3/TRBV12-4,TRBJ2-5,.,TGTGCCAGCCGGAGGGACAGTCAAGAGACCCAGTACTTC,CASRRDSQETQYF
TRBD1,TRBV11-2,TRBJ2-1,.,TGTGCCAGCAGCTTAAGAGGCCCGGGACAGGGAGCCGGGAATGAGCAGTTCTTC,CASSLRGPGQGAGNEQFF
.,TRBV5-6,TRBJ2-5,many,TGTGCCAGCAGCCCTGAGCCAGGGGGGGAGACCCAGTACTTC,CASSPEPGGETQYF
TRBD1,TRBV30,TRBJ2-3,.,TGTGCCTGGAGGGTCCCGGGACAGAGCACAGATACGCAGTATTTT,CAWRVPGQSTDTQYF
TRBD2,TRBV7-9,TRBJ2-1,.,TGTGCCAGCATCAAGTTAGCGGGAAGCTCCTACAATGAGCAGTTCTTC,CASIKLAGSSYNEQFF
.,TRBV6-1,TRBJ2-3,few,TGTGCCAGCATGGGGGAGATGCGCACAGATACGCAGTATTTT,CASMGEMRTDTQYF
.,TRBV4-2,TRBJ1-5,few,TGTGCCAGCAGCCAGAGAGCGGGGGAGGCCGGGGGGTTTACCCAGCATTTT,CASSQRAGEAGGFTQHF
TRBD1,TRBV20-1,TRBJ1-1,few,TGCAGTGCTAGGGCGACCCCGGGACAGGGGCCAAACACTGAAGCTTTCTTT,CSARATPGQGPNTEAFF
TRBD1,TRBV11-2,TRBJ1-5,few,TGTGCCAGCAGCTTAGAGGTTAAGAGGGACAGGAGTAAAGGAAATCAGCCCCAGCATTTT,CASSLEVKRDRSKGNQPQHF
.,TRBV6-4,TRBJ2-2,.,TGTGCCAGCAAAACAGGGAATTGCAACACCGGGGAGCTGTTTTTT,CASKTGNCNTGELFF
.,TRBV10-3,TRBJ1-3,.,TGTGCCATCCGACCCGACACGAGCTCTGGAAACACCATATATTTT,CAIRPDTSSGNTIYF
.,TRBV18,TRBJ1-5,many,TGTGCCAGCTCGCCCGTGGTTGGGAAGACCCAGCATTTT,CASSPVVGKTQHF
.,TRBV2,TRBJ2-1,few,TGTGCCAGCAGTGAAGCGGGACTCGAAGCCTCCAATGAGCAGTTCTTC,CASSEAGLEASNEQFF
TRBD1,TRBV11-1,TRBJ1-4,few,TGTGCCAGCAGCCCCCGGGACAGTCCCTGGACGGCTAATGAAAAACTGTTTTTT,CASSPRDSPWTANEKLFF